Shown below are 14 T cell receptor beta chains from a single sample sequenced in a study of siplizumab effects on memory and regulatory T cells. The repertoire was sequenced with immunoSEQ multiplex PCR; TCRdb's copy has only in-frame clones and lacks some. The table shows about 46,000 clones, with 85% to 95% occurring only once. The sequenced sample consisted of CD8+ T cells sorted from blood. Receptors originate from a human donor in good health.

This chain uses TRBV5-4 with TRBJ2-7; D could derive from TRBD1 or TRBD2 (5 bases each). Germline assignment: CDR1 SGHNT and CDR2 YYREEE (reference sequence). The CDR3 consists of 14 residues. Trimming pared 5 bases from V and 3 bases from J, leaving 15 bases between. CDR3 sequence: CASSQTGTDYEQYF. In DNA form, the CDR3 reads TGTGCCAGCAGTCAGACCGGGACGGACTACGAGCAGTACTTC.

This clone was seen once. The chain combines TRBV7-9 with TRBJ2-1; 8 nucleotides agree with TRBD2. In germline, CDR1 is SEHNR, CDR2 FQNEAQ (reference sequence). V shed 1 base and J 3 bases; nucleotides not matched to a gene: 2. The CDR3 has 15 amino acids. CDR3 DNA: TGTGCCAGCAGCTTAGGGAGCGGGGGCTACAATGAGCAGTTCTTC. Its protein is CASSLGSGGYNEQFF.

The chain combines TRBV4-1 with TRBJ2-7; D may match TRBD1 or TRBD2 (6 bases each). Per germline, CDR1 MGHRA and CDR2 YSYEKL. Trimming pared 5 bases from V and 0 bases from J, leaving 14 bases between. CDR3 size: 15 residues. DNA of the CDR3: TGCGCCAGCAGCGGGGGCGACGGGAGCTCCTACGAGCAGTACTTC. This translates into CASSGGDGSSYEQYF.

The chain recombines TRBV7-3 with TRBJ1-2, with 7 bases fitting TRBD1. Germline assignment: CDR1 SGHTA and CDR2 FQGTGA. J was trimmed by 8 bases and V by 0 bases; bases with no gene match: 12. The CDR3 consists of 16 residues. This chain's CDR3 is CASSLTQLQGEEGYTF. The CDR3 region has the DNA TGTGCCAGCAGCTTAACCCAACTTCAGGGGGAGGAAGGCTACACCTTC.

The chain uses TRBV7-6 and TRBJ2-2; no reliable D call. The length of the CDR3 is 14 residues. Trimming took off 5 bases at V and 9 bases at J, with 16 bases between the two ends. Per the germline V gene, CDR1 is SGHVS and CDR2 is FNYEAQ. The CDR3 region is CASSPYPDRRELFF. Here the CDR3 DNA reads TGTGCCAGCAGCCCATACCCAGACCGGAGGGAGCTGTTTTTT.

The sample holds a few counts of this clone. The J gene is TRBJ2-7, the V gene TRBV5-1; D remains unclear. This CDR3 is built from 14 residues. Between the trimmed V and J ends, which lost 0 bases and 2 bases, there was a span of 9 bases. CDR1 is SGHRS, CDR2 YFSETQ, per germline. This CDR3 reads CASSLEGLPYEQYF. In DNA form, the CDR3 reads TGCGCCAGCAGCTTGGAAGGGTTACCCTACGAGCAGTACTTC.

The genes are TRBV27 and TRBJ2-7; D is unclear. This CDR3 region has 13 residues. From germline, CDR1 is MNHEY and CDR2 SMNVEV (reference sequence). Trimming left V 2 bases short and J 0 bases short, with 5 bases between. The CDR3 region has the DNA TGTGCCAGCAGTTTAGGCAACTCCTACGAGCAGTACTTC. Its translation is CASSLGNSYEQYF.

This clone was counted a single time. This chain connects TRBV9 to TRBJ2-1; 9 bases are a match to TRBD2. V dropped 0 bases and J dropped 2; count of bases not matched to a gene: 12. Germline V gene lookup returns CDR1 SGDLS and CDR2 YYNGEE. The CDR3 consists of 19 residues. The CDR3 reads CASSVGGSGSFGPYNEQFF. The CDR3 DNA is TGTGCCAGCAGCGTAGGGGGTAGCGGGAGTTTCGGGCCCTACAATGAGCAGTTCTTC.

CDR3 DNA sequence: TGTGCCAGCAGCGAGGCTAACGAGGACTACGAGCAGTACTTC. Translated: CASSEANEDYEQYF. This chain uses TRBV11-3 with TRBJ2-7; D not resolved. V lost 5 bases and J 3 bases, leaving 14 bases between the germline ends. The CDR3 contains 14 residues. The germline V gene encodes CDR1 SGHNT and CDR2 YENEEA.

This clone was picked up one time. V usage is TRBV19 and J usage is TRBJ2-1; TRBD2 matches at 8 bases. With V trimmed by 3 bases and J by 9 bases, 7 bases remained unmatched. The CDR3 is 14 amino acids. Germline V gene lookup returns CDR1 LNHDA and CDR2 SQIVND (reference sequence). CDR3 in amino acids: CASSILAGSPEQFF. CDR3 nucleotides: TGTGCCAGTAGTATCTTAGCGGGATCCCCTGAGCAGTTCTTC.

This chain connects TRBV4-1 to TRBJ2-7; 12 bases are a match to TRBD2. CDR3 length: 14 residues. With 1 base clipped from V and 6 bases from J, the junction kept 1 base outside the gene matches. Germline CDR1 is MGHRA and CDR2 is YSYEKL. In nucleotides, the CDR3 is TGCGCCAGCAGCCAAGGGACTAGCGGGATCGAGCAGTACTTC. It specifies CASSQGTSGIEQYF.

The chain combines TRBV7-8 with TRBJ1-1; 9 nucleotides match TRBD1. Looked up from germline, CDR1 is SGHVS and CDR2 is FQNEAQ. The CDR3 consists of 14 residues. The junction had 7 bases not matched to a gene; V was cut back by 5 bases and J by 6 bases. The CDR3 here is CASSTRTGEAEAFF. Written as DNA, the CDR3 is TGTGCCAGCAGCACCCGGACAGGGGAGGCTGAAGCTTTCTTT.

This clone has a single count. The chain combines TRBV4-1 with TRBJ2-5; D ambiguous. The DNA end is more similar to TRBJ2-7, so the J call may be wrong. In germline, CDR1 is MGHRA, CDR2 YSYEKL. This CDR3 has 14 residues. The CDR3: CASSQSGGTYEQYF. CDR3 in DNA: TGCGCCAGCAGCCAATCGGGCGGCACCTACGAGCAGTACTTC.

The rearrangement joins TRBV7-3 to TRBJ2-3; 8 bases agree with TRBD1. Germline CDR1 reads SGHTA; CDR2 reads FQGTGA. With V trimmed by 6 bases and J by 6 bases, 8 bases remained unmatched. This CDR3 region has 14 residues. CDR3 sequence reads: CASSLGTGADTQYF. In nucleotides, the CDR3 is TGTGCCAGCAGTCTCGGGACAGGCGCGGATACGCAGTATTTT. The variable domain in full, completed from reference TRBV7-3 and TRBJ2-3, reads GAGVSQTPSNKVTEKGKYVELRCDPISGHTALYWYRQSLGQGPEFLIYFQGTGAADDSGLPNDRFFAVRPEGSVSTLKIQRTERGDSAVYLCASSLGTGADTQYFGPGTRLTVL.